Included here is one T cell receptor (beta chain) sequence, with context. The CDR3 loop spans 15 amino acids. V shed 5 bases and J 1 base; nucleotides not matched to a gene: 2. Germline loops: CDR1 LGHNA, CDR2 YNFKEQ. These data are taken from a study of blood T cell repertoires in COVID-19. Looking at the study overall: Acute-phase and convalescent COVID-19 samples originated in the United States, Italy and Spain.

Source study methods: Amplification of reference gene primers provided the estimated nucleated cell counts. Profiled with immunoSEQ multiplex PCR; TCRdb holds only in-frame clones, not every one. V, J and clone size are taken as reported in that table, and D and trimming were inferred from the DNA itself. The table records approximately 150,000 clones, approximately 82% of them present only once. Each recovered donor of Cohort 3 presented with two negative PCRs, clearance, or symptom resolution. The rearrangement joins TRBV4-2 to TRBJ2-7; 13 nucleotides line up with TRBD2. This TCR was sampled from a man aged 55 to 70 who had recovered from COVID-19. Material for sequencing was PBMCs or T cells enriched from blood (not recorded which). This CDR3 is CASSATSGRSYEQYF. In DNA, the CDR3 is TGTGCCAGCAGCGCGACTAGCGGGAGGTCCTACGAGCAGTACTTC.